The present T cell receptor (beta chain) was sequenced within a study of cytomegalovirus exposure and HLA in healthy donors. Study context: A prior analysis found 100 million to 140 million unique TCR beta sequences from 170 million or so T cells.

The CDR3 is 17 amino acids. J gave up 5 bases and V 1 base, and 14 bases lay outside the gene matches. The study's findings and limits: HLA alleles were associated with roughly 15,000 TCR beta sequences in a later analysis at 0.05 false discovery rate. Cytomegalovirus association was assigned to about 150 TCR beta chains.

This clone was seen a handful of times. No antigen is known for it. PCR employed 60 Vbeta and 13 Jbeta primers. Original analysis: In a later analysis, 79 million or so unique TCR beta chains included roughly 11 million shared by two or more donors. Method: immunoSEQ multiplex PCR; TCRdb's copy keeps in-frame clones and lacks some. The DNA was the basis for D and trimming; V, J and clone size are from that table. The sample shows 75,000 to 80,000 clones, approximately 72% of them seen only once. The specimen sequenced was PBMCs. The receptor was derived from a woman aged 40 to 50 in good health and CMV-seropositive. The gene calls are TRBV5-7 and TRBJ1-1, with TRBD1 matching over 7 bases. TRBV5-7 is an open reading frame, and its role is uncertain. The CDR3 DNA reads as TGTGCCAGCAGCTTGAGTACAGGGGCGTTCCGGGATACTGAAGCTTTCTTT. Translation: CASSLSTGAFRDTEAFF.